This T cell receptor beta chain is from a study of T cell responses to AZD1222 COVID-19 vaccine. Study-wide results and limits: A reported finding is that nearly half of spike-specific TCRs target unmutated variant regions. White British ancestry dominated among donors, who included more females, and clonal diversity was possibly underestimated. Sampling that yielded the repertoires occurred only after the peak T cell response.

The ends were cut back, 1 base at V and 0 bases at J, with 9 bases in the middle. Germline V CDR1 and CDR2: MNHEY, SMNVEV (reference sequence). This CDR3 region has 15 residues. About this clone: Its antigen is not identified.

The table came from immunoSEQ multiplex PCR; TCRdb's copy has only in-frame clones and leaves some out. The table lists 130,000 or so clones, about 90% of them singletons. V gene TRBV27 combines with J gene TRBJ2-5, with D perhaps matching TRBD2 (5 bases). The sequencing used peripheral blood, collected 28 days after the second dose of the MenACWY control vaccine. The clonotype originates from an adult who received the MenACWY meningococcal vaccine as a control. The CDR3 DNA reads as TGTGCCAGCAGTTTATTAAGCGGTTACCAAGAGACCCAGTACTTC. Its protein is CASSLLSGYQETQYF.